This entry is about one T cell receptor (beta chain). Its antigen is as yet unknown. The repertoire was sequenced with immunoSEQ multiplex PCR; TCRdb's copy has only in-frame clones and lacks some. The sample has about 18,000 clones, approximately 90% seen once. This sample is drawn from a study of T cells in localized non-small cell lung cancer. Findings and caveats of the study: The study linked higher blood T cell density to longer overall survival. There were a median roughly 59 of the top 100 tumor clones appearing in adjacent lung.

V lost 6 bases to trimming and J lost 8 bases; unmatched junction nucleotides: 7. The CDR3 sequence is 15 residues long. Germline CDR1 and CDR2: SGHTA and FQGTGA. The source is an older male donor with stage II squamous cell lung carcinoma. V usage is TRBV7-3 and J usage is TRBJ2-1, with 13 nucleotides matching TRBD2. The sequences come from peripheral blood, collected before any cancer treatment. In nucleotides, the CDR3 is TGTGCCAGCAGTCCCGGGACTAGCGGGACTGATGAGCAGTTCTTC. Protein: CASSPGTSGTDEQFF.